This T cell receptor (beta chain) derives from a study of T cell responses to AZD1222 COVID-19 vaccine. Findings and caveats of the study: Breadth and depth of Spike-specific TCRs rose after two AZD1222 doses. Most donors were white British and more were female, and clonal diversity was possibly underestimated. Just five to seven people given AZD1222 tested seropositive at baseline.

CDR1 SGHTS and CDR2 YDEGEE come from the germline V gene. The ends were cut back, 0 bases at V and 5 bases at J, with 18 bases in the middle. The CDR3 length is 16 residues. Clones were sequenced by immunoSEQ multiplex PCR, and TCRdb holds only the in-frame ones, with some missing. Altogether just under 35,000 clones are present, 80% to 90% being singletons, with the ten largest covering 11%. Points on this clone: Its specificity is unknown.

The source was peripheral blood, collected 28 days after the second AZD1222 dose. This TCR came from an adult who received the AZD1222 COVID-19 vaccine. The V call is TRBV5-8, the J call TRBJ2-7; D is unresolved. The CDR3 sequence is CASSLEGYLGADEQYF. The CDR3 DNA reads TGTGCCAGCAGCTTGGAAGGGTACTTAGGTGCGGACGAGCAGTACTTC. Full variable domain (missing parts from reference TRBV5-8 and TRBJ2-7): EAGVTQSPTHLIKTRGQQATLRCSPISGHTSVYWYQQALGLGLQFLLWYDEGEERNRGNFPPRFSGRQFPNYSSELNVNALELEDSALYLCASSLEGYLGADEQYFGPGTRLTVT.